Listed here are 31 T cell receptor beta chains from one sample, sequenced in a study of blood T cells in healthy people across ages. A second 7 to 11 cycle PCR used barcoded and J-beta primers. Via MiXCR, TCRdb re-called the 5' RACE reads, giving one row per CDR3 protein. The sample has about 1 million distinct CDR3 sequences, under 45% seen once; the top ten hold approximately 19%. The material sequenced was blood. Receptors were obtained from a woman aged 55-70 years in good health.

The V call is TRBV25-1, the J call TRBJ2-1; perhaps TRBD2 as D (6 bases). Germline V CDR1 and CDR2: MGHDK, SYGVNS. The CDR3 length is 18 residues. Trimming left V 3 bases short and J 0 bases short, with 18 bases between. This chain's CDR3 is CASSDAREQSHSYNEQFF. The CDR3 DNA follows: TGTGCCAGCAGTGACGCTCGGGAGCAATCCCACTCCTACAATGAGCAGTTCTTC.

The chain couples TRBV5-6 to TRBJ2-1, with D perhaps TRBD1 (6 bases). V was pared by 4 bases and J by 12 bases, with 29 bases between. The CDR3 is 17 residues long. The germline gives CDR1 SGHDT, CDR2 YYEEEE. CDR3 sequence reads: CASSLRDTDRWLGGQFF. CDR3 bases: TGTGCCAGCAGCCTGAGAGATACCGACAGGTGGTTGGGTGGGCAGTTCTTC.

The chain recombines TRBV15 with TRBJ2-1; tentative D call: TRBD2 (5 bases). Judging by the DNA end, TRBJ2-7 fits better; the J call may be wrong. Germline CDR1 reads LNHNV; CDR2 reads YYDKDF (reference sequence). The CDR3 is made up of 16 amino acids. This CDR3 reads CATSKLGRTHYNEQYF. DNA for the CDR3: TGTGCCACCAGTAAGCTAGGGAGAACGCACTACAATGAGCAGTACTTC.

This clonotype was recorded a few times. The rearrangement uses TRBV12-3 or TRBV12-4 and TRBJ2-5; D not resolved. The V gene lost 3 bases and the J gene lost 5 bases, with 13 bases spanning the gap. This CDR3 has 14 amino acids. The CDR3 coding sequence is TGTGCCAGCAGTTTTGGAGAGCTGGGGGAGACCCAGTACTTC. Amino acids: CASSFGELGETQYF.

The rearrangement joins TRBV6-1 to TRBJ2-1, with 10 bases matching TRBD1. The V gene's germline CDR1 is MNHNS and CDR2 SASEGT. The CDR3 is made up of 11 amino acids. J lost 15 bases, V lost 7 bases, and 6 bases had no gene match. The DNA for the CDR3 is TGTGCCAGCATACTTGGGACAGGGGTGTTCTTC. Translating it yields CASILGTGVFF.

This chain joins TRBV7-9 and TRBJ2-7; 8 positions agree with TRBD1. The length of the CDR3 is 14 residues. Germline V gene lookup returns CDR1 SEHNR and CDR2 FQNEAQ (reference sequence). Trimming took 6 bases from V and 1 from J; bases not matched to a gene: 5. The CDR3: CASRGQGPSYEQYF. The CDR3 bases are TGTGCCAGCAGAGGACAGGGCCCATCCTACGAGCAGTACTTC. Full variable domain (rest looked up from reference TRBV7-9 and TRBJ2-7): DTGVSQNPRHKITKRGQNVTFRCDPISEHNRLYWYRQTLGQGPEFLTYFQNEAQLEKSRLLSDRFSAERPKGSFSTLEIQRTEQGDSAMYLCASRGQGPSYEQYFGPGTRLTVT.

Concerning this clonotype: This may be a read error: a much more frequent sequence differs by one nucleotide. This chain connects TRBV2 to TRBJ2-5; TRBD1 matches at 7 bases. The J call may be mistaken, given a closer DNA end match to TRBJ2-7. Germline lookup yields CDR1 SNHLY and CDR2 FYNNEI. This CDR3 is 13 amino acids long. The CDR3 DNA sequence: TGTGCCATCAGGAACTTACAGGGGTACGAGCAGTACTTC. Translated: CAIRNLQGYEQYF.

The V call is TRBV30, the J call TRBJ1-5, with D uncertain. The CDR3 spans 19 residues. V shed 0 bases and J shed 6 bases, with 27 bases lying between them. CDR1 GTSNPN and CDR2 SVGIG come from the germline V gene (reference sequence). Written as DNA, the CDR3 is TGTGCCTGGAGTGTAACCGGGAAGAAGGGTTGGATTCGGGGTCAGCCCCAGCATTTT. Translation: CAWSVTGKKGWIRGQPQHF. Full variable domain (missing parts from reference TRBV30 and TRBJ1-5): SQTIHQWPATLVQPVGSPLSLECTVEGTSNPNLYWYRQAAGRGLQLLFYSVGIGQISSEVPQNLSASRPQDRQFILSSKKLLLSDSGFYLCAWSVTGKKGWIRGQPQHFGDGTRLSIL.

This clonotype was seen ten or more times. The V and J genes are TRBV28 and TRBJ1-1, with 8 bases aligning to TRBD1. The ends lost 8 bases at V and 0 bases at J; junction bases unmatched: 5. In germline, CDR1 is MDHEN, CDR2 SYDVKM. The CDR3 spans 14 residues. The CDR3 nucleotides are TGTGCCAGCGGACAGGGCGCGATGAACACTGAAGCTTTCTTT. It yields the protein CASGQGAMNTEAFF.

This chain joins TRBV27 and TRBJ2-1, with D perhaps being TRBD1 or TRBD2 (5 bases each). Deletions cut 4 bases from V and 5 bases from J, with 15 bases between. Germline CDR1 reads MNHEY; CDR2 reads SMNVEV (reference sequence). The CDR3 consists of 15 residues. CDR3: CASSYDGAPNNEQFF. The CDR3, as DNA: TGTGCCAGCAGTTATGACGGGGCCCCTAACAATGAGCAGTTCTTC.

This chain links TRBV3-1 with TRBJ2-1; D uncertain. Trimming took 3 bases from V and 15 from J, leaving 15 bases between them. This CDR3 is built from 12 residues. Germline V gene lookup returns CDR1 LGHDT and CDR2 YNNKEL (reference sequence). The CDR3: CASSHRSSWPFF. CDR3 nucleotide sequence: TGTGCCAGCAGCCATCGCAGTAGTTGGCCGTTCTTC.

The chain uses TRBV9 and TRBJ2-7; tentatively, D is TRBD1 (6 bases). V was pared by 3 bases and J by 6 bases, with 10 bases between. Germline CDR1 is SGDLS and CDR2 is YYNGEE. There are 12 residues in the CDR3. CDR3: CASSATGSEQYF. The CDR3 DNA is TGTGCCAGCAGCGCTACAGGGTCCGAGCAGTACTTC.

The chain recombines TRBV5-1 with TRBJ2-1; 7 bases fit TRBD2. CDR1 is SGHRS and CDR2 is YFSETQ in the germline V gene. Unmatched junction bases numbered 10, after V lost 0 bases and J lost 4 bases. This CDR3 spans 17 amino acids. CDR3: CASSLATAGVGYNEQFF. CDR3 DNA sequence: TGCGCCAGCAGCTTGGCCACGGCGGGAGTCGGGTACAATGAGCAGTTCTTC.

V usage is TRBV5-1 and J usage is TRBJ1-5, with D possibly being TRBD1 (6 bases). The germline gives CDR1 SGHRS, CDR2 YFSETQ. Trimming stripped 3 bases from V and 6 bases from J, with 13 bases between. This CDR3 is built from 14 residues. The CDR3 region has the DNA TGCGCCAGCAGCTCCGGGACAACCGGTCAGCCCCAGCATTTT. Its protein is CASSSGTTGQPQHF.

About this clonotype: A much larger clone sits a single nucleotide away, making a read error possible. The chain has TRBV24-1 and TRBJ2-5; D possibly matches TRBD1 or TRBD2 (5 bases each). V shed 1 base and J shed 11 bases, with 19 bases lying between them. The CDR3 consists of 15 residues. Per germline, CDR1 KGHDR and CDR2 SFDVKD. The CDR3 bases are TGTGCCACCAGTGATTTAGGGTGGGGGTACAATGAGCAGTACTTC. Translating gives CATSDLGWGYNEQYF.

V is TRBV7-9 and J is TRBJ2-5; 8 positions match TRBD2. V trimming: 3 bases; J trimming: 4 bases; junction bases outside the gene matches: 19. Germline CDR1 and CDR2: SEHNR and FQNEAQ (reference sequence). This CDR3 has 19 residues. The CDR3 loop is CASSFPNRARSGSGETQYF. DNA of the CDR3: TGTGCCAGCAGCTTCCCCAACAGGGCTCGGAGCGGGAGTGGAGAGACCCAGTACTTC.

The genes are TRBV20-1 and TRBJ1-2; D perhaps matches TRBD1 (6 bases). The CDR3 length is 13 residues. CDR1 is DFQATT and CDR2 is SNEGSKA in the germline V gene (reference sequence). Between the trimmed V and J ends, which lost 1 base and 4 bases, there was a span of 10 bases. CDR3 residues: CSARATGIYGYTF. CDR3 nucleotide sequence: TGCAGTGCTAGAGCCACAGGGATCTATGGCTACACCTTC.

The chain is built from TRBV11-2 and TRBJ2-1; weak D call: TRBD2 (6 bases). CDR3 size: 14 residues. Deletions cut 6 bases from V and 5 bases from J, with 14 bases between. Germline loops: CDR1 SGHAT, CDR2 FQNNGV. The CDR3 DNA sequence: TGTGCCAGCAGACCTTTAGGGACTGACAATGAGCAGTTCTTC. Translating it yields CASRPLGTDNEQFF.

This clonotype was counted only a few times. This sequence joins TRBV12-3 or TRBV12-4 and TRBJ1-2; D remains ambiguous. The length of the CDR3 is 13 residues. Trimming took off 2 bases at V and 4 bases at J, with 8 bases between the two ends. The CDR3 DNA sequence: TGTGCCAGCAGTTTAACAATTACCTATGGCTACACCTTC. Amino acids: CASSLTITYGYTF.

The J gene is TRBJ1-1, the V gene TRBV6-6; a weak D match, TRBD1 (6 bases). The CDR3 is 15 amino acids. The germline V gene encodes CDR1 MNHNY and CDR2 SVGAGI (reference sequence). The V end was cut by 4 bases, the J end by 4 bases, with 16 bases between. In DNA form, the CDR3 reads TGTGCCAGCAGTTTTGCCACAGGGCGGATCACTGAAGCTTTCTTT. Its protein is CASSFATGRITEAFF.

Only a few counts were recorded for this clonotype. The chain carries TRBV7-7 and TRBJ2-3; 8 bases agree with TRBD2. Germline-derived CDR1 and CDR2 are SSHAT and FNYEAQ (reference sequence). Unmatched junction bases numbered 8, after V lost 5 bases and J lost 1 base. The length of the CDR3 is 16 residues. The CDR3 nucleotides are TGTGCCAGCAGCCCTCAGTGGCGGGAGGGCACAGATACGCAGTATTTT. Encoded protein: CASSPQWREGTDTQYF.

Points on this clonotype: This may be a read error: a much more frequent sequence differs by one nucleotide. The rearrangement uses TRBV7-2 and TRBJ2-1; a weak D match, TRBD2 (5 bases). This CDR3 is 17 amino acids long. Germline CDR1 is SGHTA and CDR2 is FQGNSA. CDR3 region: CAGSLLAGASSYNEQFF. The DNA for the CDR3 is TGTGCCGGCAGCTTACTCGCGGGTGCCAGCTCCTACAATGAGCAGTTCTTC.

The chain recombines TRBV2 with TRBJ1-5; D possibly corresponds to TRBD1 (5 bases). Germline V gene sequence: CDR1 SNHLY, CDR2 FYNNEI. With 6 bases removed from V and 2 bases from J, the gap between germline ends came to 14 bases. The CDR3 contains 15 residues. The CDR3 is CASRSGTSGNQPQHF. The DNA for the CDR3 is TGTGCCAGCAGATCAGGGACGAGCGGCAATCAGCCCCAGCATTTT.

In this sample, this clonotype turned up a few times. The rearrangement joins TRBV20-1 to TRBJ2-1; D perhaps matches TRBD1 (5 bases). V dropped 3 bases and J dropped 9 bases, with 9 bases sitting between them. Germline values: CDR1 DFQATT, CDR2 SNEGSKA (reference sequence). The CDR3 is 11 amino acids. For the CDR3, the DNA is TGCAGTGCTAGCAGGGCTGGTGAGCAGTTCTTC. Protein sequence: CSASRAGEQFF.

This chain links TRBV10-2 with TRBJ2-1; D not certain. The germline V and J ends were trimmed by 6 bases and 10 bases, with 10 bases remaining between them. Germline V gene data show CDR1 as WSHSY and CDR2 as SAAADI. The length of the CDR3 is 11 residues. This CDR3 reads CASSTLEEQFF. The DNA for the CDR3 is TGCGCCAGCAGCACTTTAGAAGAGCAGTTCTTC.

This sequence joins TRBV3-1 and TRBJ2-1; D is unclear. Per germline, CDR1 LGHDT and CDR2 YNNKEL (reference sequence). With 1 base removed from V and 7 bases from J, the gap between germline ends came to 8 bases. This CDR3 spans 13 amino acids. The CDR3 region is CASSQGPPNEQFF. CDR3 nucleotide sequence: TGTGCCAGCAGCCAAGGTCCCCCTAATGAGCAGTTCTTC.

This clonotype came up a few times. The CDR3 DNA reads as TGTGCCAGCAGTTTTAAACGAATTGCAGATACGCAGTATTTT. It translates to CASSFKRIADTQYF. The chain combines TRBV28 with TRBJ2-3; D gene uncertain. This CDR3 is built from 14 residues. V dropped 3 bases and J dropped 4 bases, with 11 bases sitting between them. CDR1 is MDHEN, CDR2 SYDVKM, per germline.

There are many counts of this clonotype. The chain recombines TRBV20-1 with TRBJ2-7, with 8 bases identical to TRBD1. The germline V gene encodes CDR1 DFQATT and CDR2 SNEGSKA (reference sequence). The CDR3 runs to 12 residues. The ends lost 6 bases at V and 3 bases at J; junction bases unmatched: 4. CDR3 DNA sequence: TGCAGTGCAAGGACAGGGAACTACGAGCAGTACTTC. Translation gives CSARTGNYEQYF.

The V call is TRBV7-8, the J call TRBJ2-7, with D maybe TRBD2 (6 bases). The V gene's germline CDR1 is SGHVS and CDR2 FQNEAQ. The CDR3 runs to 14 residues. V was trimmed by 7 bases and J by 5 bases, leaving 18 bases between them. CDR3 in DNA: TGTGCCAGCACCCCCGGGGGAGTCCCCCACGAGCAGTACTTC. Amino acid sequence: CASTPGGVPHEQYF.

The chain uses TRBV6-7 and TRBJ2-5; D is perhaps TRBD2 (7 bases). TRBV6-7 is an open reading frame whose function is uncertain. This CDR3 is 15 amino acids long. Trimming took 3 bases from V and 2 from J, leaving 13 bases between them. The CDR3 sequence: CASSYFRGLQETQYF. In DNA, the CDR3 is TGTGCCAGCAGTTATTTCAGGGGACTACAAGAGACCCAGTACTTC.

The chain is built from TRBV29-1 and TRBJ1-1; 8 positions match TRBD1. V gave up 6 bases and J gave up 3 bases; unmatched junction bases: 6. This CDR3 has 13 amino acids. Per germline, CDR1 SQVTM and CDR2 ANQGSEA. This CDR3 is CSVGAQGDTEAFF. The CDR3 nucleotides are TGCAGCGTAGGGGCACAGGGGGACACTGAAGCTTTCTTT. The entire variable domain, with the rest obtained from reference TRBV29-1 and TRBJ1-1, is as follows: SAVISQKPSRDICQRGTSLTIQCQVDSQVTMMFWYRQQPGQSLTLIATANQGSEATYESGFVIDKFPISRPNLTFSTLTVSNMSPEDSSIYLCSVGAQGDTEAFFGQGTRLTVV.